This entry is about one T cell receptor beta chain. This receptor's antigen is unknown. Qualities for individual bases were not recorded, and no much larger clone is one base off. This sample is drawn from a study of blood T cell repertoires in COVID-19 (dated by TCRdb to about 2020). About the full investigation: Samples from collaborators originated in the United States, Italy and Spain and spanned both the acute and convalescent phases of COVID-19. The prospective study material was composed of cDNA or gDNA derived from T cells, B-cell-depleted T cells, or PBMCs. Subjects who had been exposed to COVID-19, were actively infected with it, or had recovered from it provided the deeply sampled blood TCRbeta repertoires that made up the dataset. A freely available public database, intended as a resource for researchers studying the immune response to SARS-CoV-2, is where the repertoires were released. The samples were drawn from two sources: the first 160 participants of the ongoing ImmuneRACE study, and 1,200 or so subjects contributed by 6 global collaborators. The sample metadata nearly always contained a de-identified subject ID, COVID-19 status, age in years and sex. Where available, HLA class I and class II types were obtained from metadata supplied by the sample provider rather than from assay-based typing.

The study at large found these results: The amount of clinical and demographic metadata varied by source and participant and was provided uncurated.

The cysteine opens and the phenylalanine closes a CDR3 of 17 amino acids. CDR3 DNA only is kept here, 51 bases in frame from base 1. The germline V gene encodes CDR1 SNHLY and CDR2 FYNNEI. V was cut back by 8 bases and J by 4 bases, leaving a gap of 21 bases between them. TCRbeta CDR3 regions were amplified from genomic DNA using the immunoSEQ Assay, a bias-controlled multiplex PCR. The study's own analysis went as follows. The number of nucleated cells in each sample was estimated by amplification of reference gene primers within the assay. Sequence reads were collapsed and filtered to measure the absolute abundance of every unique TCRbeta CDR3 rearrangement. For each sample, productive Simpson clonality was calculated as the square root of Simpson's diversity index over productive rearrangements. The clones in this table, taken by TCRdb from immuneACCESS, are in-frame only. Not every clone is retained; where verified, under half of the shortfall comes from an unresolved V gene, and the cause of the rest is unknown. V, J and clone size are taken as reported in that table, and D and trimming were inferred from the DNA itself. For this sample there are roughly 150,000 clones; roughly 86% appear just once. The ten largest clones add up to 13% to 15% of the sample.

The collaborating institutions used their own protocols to collect whole blood in K2EDTA tubes. For TCRbeta analysis, collaborators shipped samples as frozen whole blood, isolated PBMCs, or DNA extracted from either of those sample types. The sample taken for sequencing was peripheral blood. The V and J genes are TRBV2 and TRBJ2-6; TRBD1 is a possible D gene, resting on 6 matching bases. The sequence was obtained from a human donor with acute or convalescent COVID-19. The donor label of this sample is uncertain. The sequence in DNA is TGTGCCAGCGCCAGAGGGGACACGCTGGGGGGGGCCAACGTCCTGACTTTC. The resulting protein is CASARGDTLGGANVLTF.